This TCR beta chain was documented in a study of blood T cells in healthy people across ages. A sample-barcoded 5' primer and a J-beta primer mix were used in a second PCR of roughly 7 to 11 cycles. TCRdb called the 5' RACE reads again in MiXCR, with one record for every CDR3 protein. The table shows roughly 1,500,000 distinct CDR3 sequences, with roughly 40% occurring only once. The CDR3 sequence is 16 residues long. Germline V gives CDR1 MGHRA, CDR2 YSYEKL. This chain joins TRBV4-1 and TRBJ2-1, with TRBD2 identical over 7 bases. The DNA end favors TRBJ2-7, so the J call may be wrong. The receptor comes from a woman between 18 and 29 years old in good health. The source material was blood. The CDR3 protein is CASSQVRLAVYNEQYF. In DNA form, the CDR3 reads TGCGCCAGCAGCCAAGTTCGCCTAGCGGTCTACAATGAGCAGTACTTC.